This T cell receptor beta chain was sequenced during a study of CD8 T cells in Susac syndrome (dated by TCRdb to about 2019). Background on the whole study: The study used repertoire sequencing to test whether antigen drove CD8+ T cell activation and differentiation in Susac syndrome. Clonality of the CD8+ T cell repertoire was compared between more than 10 healthy donors, roughly 14 Susac syndrome patients and fewer than 16 multiple sclerosis patients. Summary of the overall study and its limitations: The study acknowledged that relatively few individuals were included in the TCR sequencing and HLA analysis.

As concerns this clonotype: Its antigen is not yet known. No base quality values were provided; no much bigger clone lies one nucleotide off.

RNA was extracted with the RNeasy kit and roughly 0.45 to 1 ug was reverse transcribed using random hexamers. The immunoSEQ multiplex PCR assay, covering 54 Vbeta and 13 Jbeta segments, was used to amplify TCR beta CDR3 regions. PCR amplification bias was corrected using a synthetic template baseline for primer optimization and computational correction. In the authors' own workflow: Only productive sequences were kept, with reads annotated to V, D and J genes according to IMGT and analyzed in immunoSEQ Analyzer. Clonality was computed as one minus Shannon entropy normalized by log2 of the number of productive unique sequences. For each patient and control, public and private clones were evaluated within the 100 most prevalent clones. A clone was defined as Susac-specific if it was absent from the healthy and MS cohorts, from some 1,100 published viral clones and from other ImmuneACCESS disease sequences. In-frame beta chains were kept once TCRdb had trimmed the public reads at Q25 with fastp and called clones with MiXCR. Rows matching on CDR3 protein sequence are summarized as one entry with the most common DNA and genes. These V and J calls originate from TCRdb's pipeline instead of the authors' own analysis. In this sample the table shows 250,000 to 300,000 distinct CDR3 sequences, 70% to 90% of which occur a single time. The ten biggest clones cover about 0.11% of the sample.

The germline V gene gives CDR1 as MNHEY and CDR2 as SVGAGI. V is reduced by 6 bases and J by 6 bases, leaving a spacing of 14 bases between them. The CDR3 runs 14 amino acids, cysteine and phenylalanine included. Solely the CDR3 DNA is kept, with 42 bases framed from the first base. Peripheral blood CD8+ and CD4+ T cells from healthy donors, Susac syndrome patients and multiple sclerosis patients were profiled by high-throughput TCR beta sequencing. The multiple sclerosis controls were treatment-naive patients whose relapsing-remitting disease, either stable or active, fulfilled the revised McDonald criteria. Bulk CD8+ and CD4+ T cells were purified by magnetic negative isolation, whereas CD8+ TEMRA cells were enriched by FACS. Blood was drawn into EDTA tubes, processed within 24 hours, and PBMCs were isolated by density gradient centrifugation. PBMCs intended for TCR sequencing were frozen in liquid nitrogen and were later thawed in a 37 degrees C water bath. The sorted or isolated CD4+, CD8+ and CD8+ TEMRA cells had a purity of 90% or higher.

Here the chain combines TRBV6-5 and TRBJ2-2; the D region may be TRBD1 or TRBD2, each matching 5 bases equally. The source material was CD8+ T cells from PBMCs. This receptor was taken from a human donor with multiple sclerosis. The CDR3 amino acid sequence is: CASSPFGAPGELFF. The sequence in DNA is TGTGCCAGCAGCCCCTTCGGGGCCCCCGGGGAGCTGTTTTTT.